This T cell receptor (beta chain) was observed in a study of blood T cell repertoires in COVID-19. This CDR3 has 16 residues. In germline, CDR1 is MNHNS, CDR2 SASEGT. The V and J ends lost 0 bases and 7 bases, in that order; junction bases with no gene match: 10. Repertoires were generated with immunoSEQ multiplex PCR, while TCRdb's copy carries only in-frame clones and drops some. The repertoire holds around 340,000 clones, with 65% to 90% as singletons. The clonotype originates from a woman in her fifties or sixties with COVID-19, enrolled during active disease. Specimen: peripheral blood. The rearrangement joins TRBV6-1 to TRBJ1-2; the match to TRBD1 covers 8 bases. The CDR3 here is CASSEAPDRGLSGYTF. In nucleotides, the CDR3 is TGTGCCAGCAGTGAAGCGCCAGACAGGGGTTTGAGTGGCTACACCTTC.